This T cell receptor beta chain is from a study of T-cell reconstitution after alpha-beta-depleted transplantation in children. The library targeted TCRbeta and was prepared with unique molecular identifiers. TCRdb processed the PCR reads anew with MiXCR; each CDR3 protein has one entry. Among some 300,000 distinct CDR3 sequences listed, roughly 9.1% were seen once. Study-level results: T-cell counts and diversity at one year post-transplant came mainly from newly produced T cells. Two months or so post-transplant, alpha-beta T cells reportedly derived from several hundred expanded graft clones.

The CDR3 loop spans 14 amino acids. V was shortened by 1 base and J by 0 bases, with 7 bases between the two germline ends. This clonotype was counted many times. Antigen unknown. The chain combines TRBV12-3 or TRBV12-4 with TRBJ2-7; D is unclear. The clonotype originates from a boy in the first two years of life with acute myeloid leukemia, due to receive a stem cell transplant. The specimen comprised PBMCs, sampled before TCRalphabeta/CD19-depleted stem cell transplant. CDR3: CASSLVDGSYEQYF. The CDR3 nucleotides read TGTGCCAGCAGTTTAGTGGACGGCTCCTACGAGCAGTACTTC.